These 7 T cell receptor beta chains were sequenced from one sample in a study of breast tumors, draining lymph nodes, adjacent tissues. TCRdb redid the calling of the multiplex PCR reads with MiXCR, one entry per CDR3 protein. The data show 66,000 or so distinct CDR3 sequences, with approximately 40% seen just once and more than 7.5% held by the top ten. The material sequenced was breast tumor tissue. These receptors originate from a female donor with breast cancer. Some clones in this sample may be carry-over from other donors' samples.

The table lists this clonotype with many counts. The chain joins TRBV11-3 to TRBJ1-2; D unresolved. The CDR3 runs 14 residues. Germline V gene data show CDR1 as SGHNT and CDR2 as YENEEA. V was cut by 2 bases and J by 6 bases, with 13 bases left in between. CDR3 sequence (DNA): TGTGCCAGCAGCTTAACGTCGAGAGATCATGGCTACACCTTC. Protein sequence: CASSLTSRDHGYTF.

This clonotype came up many times. The chain is built from TRBV4-2 and TRBJ1-2; D uncertain. The CDR3 is 14 residues long. V gave up 4 bases and J gave up 4 bases, with 13 bases separating them. Germline lookup yields CDR1 LGHNA and CDR2 YNFKEQ. In nucleotides, the CDR3 is TGTGCCAGCAGCCCAATGGGCAGCTTCTATGGCTACACCTTC. This sequence encodes CASSPMGSFYGYTF.

The chain has TRBV20-1 and TRBJ2-7, with D possibly TRBD1 on 6 matching bases. Per the germline V gene, CDR1 is DFQATT and CDR2 is SNEGSKA (reference sequence). Trimming stripped 1 base from V and 3 bases from J, with 10 bases between. The CDR3 totals 13 residues. The CDR3 is CSARGTENYEQYF. CDR3 nucleotide sequence: TGCAGTGCTAGAGGGACAGAAAACTACGAGCAGTACTTC.

The V gene is TRBV6-1, the J gene TRBJ1-1; 7 bases map to TRBD1. The ends lost 2 bases at V and 7 bases at J; junction bases unmatched: 16. This CDR3 has 17 amino acids. Looked up from germline, CDR1 is MNHNS and CDR2 is SASEGT. The DNA for the CDR3 is TGTGCCAGCAGTGAATTTGAGGTCAGGGGGGTTCGTTGTGAAGCTTTCTTT. Its translation: CASSEFEVRGVRCEAFF.

This clonotype was seen ten or more times. The V and J genes are TRBV24-1 and TRBJ1-2; D not resolved. Germline V gene sequence: CDR1 KGHDR, CDR2 SFDVKD. V gave up 5 bases and J gave up 0 bases, with 9 bases separating them. CDR3 length: 14 amino acids. CDR3 residues: CATSGGRANYGYTF. The CDR3 region has the DNA TGTGCCACCAGTGGCGGGAGAGCTAACTATGGCTACACCTTC.

This clonotype has just a few counts. This may stem from a read error, because a much larger clone lies one nucleotide away. The V gene is TRBV5-8, the J gene TRBJ2-7; D unclear. The V end lost 3 bases, the J end lost 6 bases, and 10 bases lay between the germline ends. Germline V gene sequence: CDR1 SGHTS, CDR2 YDEGEE. The length of the CDR3 is 12 residues. CDR3 residues: CASSSQKSEQYF. CDR3 in DNA: TGTGCCAGCAGCTCCCAAAAGTCCGAGCAGTACTTC.

The sample holds many counts of this clonotype. The CDR3 bases are TGTGCCAGCTCCCCCCGGGGTAAGGGAAACACCATATATTTT. This codes for CASSPRGKGNTIYF. This sequence joins TRBV3-1 and TRBJ1-3; D gene ambiguous. This CDR3 has 14 amino acids. CDR1 is LGHDT and CDR2 is YNNKEL in the germline V gene (reference sequence). V was clipped by 8 bases and J by 4 bases, with 15 bases between them.